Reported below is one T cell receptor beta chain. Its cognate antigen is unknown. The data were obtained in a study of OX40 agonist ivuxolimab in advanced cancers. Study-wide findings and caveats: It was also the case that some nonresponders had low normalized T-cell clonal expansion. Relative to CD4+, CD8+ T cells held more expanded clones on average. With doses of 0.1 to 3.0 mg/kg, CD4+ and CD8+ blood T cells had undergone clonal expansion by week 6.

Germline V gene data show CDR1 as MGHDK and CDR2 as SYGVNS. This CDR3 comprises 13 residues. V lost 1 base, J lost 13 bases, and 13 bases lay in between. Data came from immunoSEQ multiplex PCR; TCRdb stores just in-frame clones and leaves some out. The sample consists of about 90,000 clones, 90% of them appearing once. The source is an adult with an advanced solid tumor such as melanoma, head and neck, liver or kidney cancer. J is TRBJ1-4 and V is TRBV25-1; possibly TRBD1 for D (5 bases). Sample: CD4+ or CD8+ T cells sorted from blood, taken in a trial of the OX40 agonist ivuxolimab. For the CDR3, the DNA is TGTGCCAGCAGTGAATTGTGGGGGGACGGACTGTTTTTT. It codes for CASSELWGDGLFF.